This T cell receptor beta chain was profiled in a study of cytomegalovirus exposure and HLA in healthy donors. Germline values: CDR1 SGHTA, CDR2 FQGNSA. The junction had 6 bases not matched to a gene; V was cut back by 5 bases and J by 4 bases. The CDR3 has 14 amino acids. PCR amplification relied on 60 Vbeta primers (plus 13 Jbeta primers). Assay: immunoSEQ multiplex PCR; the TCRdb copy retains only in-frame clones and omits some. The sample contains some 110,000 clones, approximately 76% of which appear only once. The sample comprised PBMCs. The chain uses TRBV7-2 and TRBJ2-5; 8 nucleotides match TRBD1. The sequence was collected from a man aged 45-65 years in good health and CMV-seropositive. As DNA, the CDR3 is TGTGCCAGCAGCGACGGACAGGGTCGAGAGACCCAGTACTTC. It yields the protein CASSDGQGRETQYF.